What follows is one TCR beta chain and its context. Its antigen is still unknown. Base qualities are not at hand, and no much larger clone is one base apart. Receptors were amplified or captured by the immunoSEQ multiplex PCR assay. For the multiplex PCR, a mixture combining 60 forward primers for TCR Vbeta segments and 13 reverse primers for TCR Jbeta segments was used. The CDR3 region of rearranged TCR beta genes was amplified from genomic DNA with a multiplex PCR assay. On the Illumina HiSeq System, the amplified TCR beta libraries were sequenced as 87-base-pair reads. Per the source publication's procedure: Across the 670 or so repertoires, a later analysis counted some 80 million unique TCR beta chains, roughly 11 million of which were shared by at least two donors. To remove PCR and sequencing errors, raw reads were error-corrected and collapsed into unique sequences using a nearest-neighbor algorithm that merged closely related sequences. V, D and J gene segments were assigned by aligning CDR3 sequences to IMGT reference sequences. Each retained sequence needed at least a six-nucleotide match to both a V gene segment and a J gene segment. A rearrangement was called productive if the CDR3 had no stop codons and remained in frame with V and J, and every other rearrangement was called non-productive. Following IMGT convention, CDR3 was defined as the stretch from the second conserved V-encoded cysteine to the conserved J-encoded phenylalanine. Sequences without an unambiguous match to a single V gene segment were excluded from the earlier analysis of several hundred of the donors. An earlier analysis of fewer than 650 of the donors classified V segments as functional when productive rearrangements were above 56.7% and as segregating when the standard deviation between donors was above 5%. To diagnose cytomegalovirus status from the catalog of TCR beta chain sequences, a statistical classification framework was built. A later analysis assigned V and J genes by comparing TCR nucleotide sequences with IMGT/GENE-DB human TR gene sequences. The TCRdist pipeline was used in a later analysis to assign CDR3 sequences and most-parsimonious VDJ recombination scenarios. In a later analysis, each TCR beta chain was defined by its CDR3 amino acid sequence together with its V-gene family, and reads lacking a unique V-gene family were excluded. To address suspected cross-contamination and a sequencing artifact, a later analysis removed approximately 590 highly shared, low-generation-probability nucleotide sequences. In a later analysis, a clonal expansion index was calculated for each public chain from normalized within-repertoire ranks of inferred template counts. A later analysis computed generation probabilities with a VDJ recombination model fitted to out-of-frame rearrangements, and checked the results against IGoR. A later analysis scored TCR-TCR, TCR-HLA and TCR-CMV co-occurrence with hypergeometric tests, applying a repertoire-size bias correction to TCR pairs. In a later analysis, false discovery rates were estimated by permuting HLA or CMV assignments 20 times. A later analysis grouped co-occurring TCRs with DBSCAN, adding TCRdist sequence similarity when clustering within HLA-allele-positive subsets. Repertoires with fewer than 30,000 or more than 120,000 public chains, plus five repertoires with anomalous nucleotide sharing, were excluded from co-occurrence clustering. This immuneACCESS table, as held by TCRdb, lists in-frame sequences with V and J called but not all clones. Of the missing ones, under half trace to an unresolved V gene in checked studies; the others have no known cause. V, J and clone size are taken as reported in that table, and D and trimming were inferred from the DNA itself. The sample profile shows around 93,000 clones; 82% of them were found once. Of the sample, approximately 3.6% is held by the ten largest clones.

This record belongs to a study of cytomegalovirus exposure and HLA in healthy donors (dated by TCRdb to 2016 to 2017). Background for the entire study: According to an earlier analysis of a few hundred of the donors, some 180 million T cells yielded 117 million unique TCR beta sequences and around 300 Gb of sequence data. Besides the first cohort of around 700 subjects, a separate validation cohort made up of 120 different subjects was used. Donor age, sex, ethnicity and CMV serostatus were compiled together with the repertoire data. The later analysis used no new phenotypic data to find candidate immune exposures, relying instead on TCR beta sequences and their occurrence across donors. Genome-wide SNP genotypes for about three fifths of the roughly 670 donors were used in a later genetic analysis, which treated that subset as a discovery cohort. The study aimed to test whether cataloging public T cell receptors could reveal signatures of past pathogen exposure. Among 300 to 500 genotyped donors of the cohort, an average of around 250,000 unique TCR beta nucleotide sequences was sequenced per donor, of which 15% to 20% were non-productive. Approximately 310 gigabases of sequencing data and 78 million or so unique TCR sequences were included in an early release covering several hundred HLA-typed donors. Using immunosequencing, the study profiled T cell repertoires from about 620 subjects and related those repertoires to cytomegalovirus serostatus. To study patterns of TCR occurrence, a later analysis re-analyzed previously published TCR beta repertoires from several hundred donors and added high-resolution HLA genotyping. A handful of DR-DQ haplotypes were handled as single units for association and clustering because linkage in the cohort was strong. Every discovery cohort repertoire had been produced on one sequencing platform. Typing coverage varied by locus: roughly 620-630 donors for A, B, C, DRB1 and DQB1; approximately 500 for DQA1; more than 600 for DPA1; more than 450 for DPB1. The genetic ancestry cluster associated with self-reported Caucasian donors included about 81% of the roughly 380 genotyped donors. The study combined high-throughput TCR immunosequencing, statistical association of individual TCRs with disease status, and machine learning to predict cytomegalovirus infection status. Class I and class II HLA loci were covered by the typing at four-digit resolution. An earlier analysis of around 540 of the donors applied high-throughput TCR beta sequencing to assess whether each TCR beta V gene segment acted as functional or pseudogenic.

The cohort comprised 666 healthy bone marrow donors. Cohort members were all nominally healthy when sampled, although unrecorded immune exposures were likely present. The donor was CMV seronegative and was included in the group of a few hundred seronegative cohort members. Each donor provided a peripheral blood sample, and peripheral blood mononuclear cells were used for TCR beta sequencing. The Qiagen DNeasy Blood Extraction Kit was used to extract genomic DNA from the blood cell samples. Reading from cysteine to phenylalanine, the CDR3 counts 16 amino acids. The only DNA kept is the CDR3, 48 bases in frame from the first base. Study-level results and caveats: Immune exposure information for the cohort was limited to CMV serostatus. A further reported finding was that TCR beta sequences accurately predicted the HLA-A and HLA-B alleles for most subjects in the first cohort. A later genetic analysis reported fewer N-insertions in productive TCRs among donors in an Asian-associated ancestry cluster than the roughly 620-donor mean. Correlated functional status among segregating V segments might reflect linkage disequilibrium, but an unknown experimental factor could not be ruled out. Most TCR sequences were observed very rarely across donors, whereas some public TCRs were present in many individuals. Because the 87-base-pair reads could not distinguish some IMGT-functional V segments, including TRBV6-2 and TRBV6-3, those segments were excluded. The cohort was sequenced for TCR beta chains only, and without alpha or paired-chain data the features that could be detected were limited. Several of the top co-occurrence clusters appeared to be linked to parvovirus B19, influenza, CMV and Epstein-Barr virus, according to a later analysis. V-gene and J-gene trimming of TCR beta chains was associated with a missense DCLRE1C variant in a later genetic analysis, and the association was replicated in an independent cohort. The study listed 150 to 200 TCR beta chains as associated with cytomegalovirus. In a later analysis, HLA-associated TCR beta chains showed more clonal expansion and lower generation probabilities than non-associated chains that were equally common. Because counts were too low, 15 to 20 rarely observed V segments, including chromosome 9 orphons, were excluded from the earlier analysis of under 650 of the donors. Cytomegalovirus status was reported to be diagnosed by the classifier with high specificity and sensitivity in both the original and validation cohorts. A later analysis found that most CMV-associated TCR beta chains appeared HLA-restricted, with HLA associations seemingly driven largely by CMV exposure. A later analysis found that TCR association rates varied across HLA loci, with DRB1 alleles showing the most associated TCRs and HLA-C alleles the fewest. The sequencing pipeline was judged likely to have produced a cluster of highly shared sequence variants as a technical artifact. It was suggested by the authors that the approach could potentially be generalized to other disease states and immunological phenotypes. In vitro tests confirmed that a few of the cytomegalovirus-associated TCR beta chains recognize cytomegalovirus antigens. In an earlier analysis of 587 of the donors, most TCR beta V segments appeared in productive rearrangements about 87% or about 30% of the time, broadly matching IMGT annotations. Strong co-occurrence of HLA alleles, especially DR and DQ, made assigning TCR associations to individual alleles difficult. Sequencing depth was assumed to be roughly uniform across donors in the presence/absence analyses, though that assumption may not hold. Specific HLA alleles were associated with over 15,000 TCR beta sequences at a false discovery rate of 0.05 in a later analysis. Because HLA typing was missing for some donors at each locus, association tests included only the typed subset.

The sample was PBMCs. The chain employs TRBV21-1 and TRBJ2-7; the table gives TRBD2 as D, unverified against the DNA. TRBV21-1 is a pseudogene. This receptor was taken from a man aged 50-59 years in good health and CMV-seronegative. The CDR3 protein is CASSKARRANSYEQYF. The DNA is as follows: TGTGCCAGCAGCAAAGCCAGGAGGGCCAACTCCTACGAGCAGTACTTC.